This T cell receptor (beta chain) is from a study of graft-versus-host responses after intestinal transplantation. Study background: Isolated intestinal, liver-intestinal, or multivisceral transplants were what recipients had.

Generated by immunoSEQ multiplex PCR, the TCRdb table keeps only in-frame clones and is missing some. The sample has roughly 97,000 clones, less than 90% seen once. Comments on this clone: Its antigen is unknown.

The source was unstimulated CD4+ T cells sorted from spleen or lymph node cells, collected before intestinal transplant. The TCR was taken from a human donor who received an intestinal transplant.

The CDR3 spells CASSPGGAETQYF. DNA for the CDR3: TGTGCCAGCAGCCCCGGGGGTGCCGAGACCCAGTACTTC. The V gene is TRBV7-3, the J gene TRBJ2-5, with D possibly TRBD2 on 6 matching bases. Per germline, CDR1 SGHTA and CDR2 FQGTGA. V was trimmed by 5 bases and J by 5 bases, leaving 12 bases between them. CDR3 length equals 13 residues. Complete variable domain (other parts from reference TRBV7-3 and TRBJ2-5): GAGVSQTPSNKVTEKGKYVELRCDPISGHTALYWYRQSLGQGPEFLIYFQGTGAADDSGLPNDRFFAVRPEGSVSTLKIQRTERGDSAVYLCASSPGGAETQYFGPGTRLLVL.